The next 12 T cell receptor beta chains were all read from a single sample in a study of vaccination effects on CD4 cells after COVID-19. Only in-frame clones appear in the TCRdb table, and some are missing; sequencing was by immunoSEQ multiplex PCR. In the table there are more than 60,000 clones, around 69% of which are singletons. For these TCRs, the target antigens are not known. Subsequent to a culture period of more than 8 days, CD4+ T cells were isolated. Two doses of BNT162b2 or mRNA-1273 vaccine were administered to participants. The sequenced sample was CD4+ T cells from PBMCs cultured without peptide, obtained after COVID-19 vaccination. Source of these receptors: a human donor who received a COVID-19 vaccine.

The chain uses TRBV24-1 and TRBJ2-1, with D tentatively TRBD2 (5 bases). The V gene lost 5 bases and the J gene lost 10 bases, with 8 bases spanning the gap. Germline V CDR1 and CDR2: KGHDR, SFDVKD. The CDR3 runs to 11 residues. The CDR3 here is CATSATTEQFF. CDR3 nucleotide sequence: TGTGCCACCAGTGCGACTACAGAGCAGTTCTTC.

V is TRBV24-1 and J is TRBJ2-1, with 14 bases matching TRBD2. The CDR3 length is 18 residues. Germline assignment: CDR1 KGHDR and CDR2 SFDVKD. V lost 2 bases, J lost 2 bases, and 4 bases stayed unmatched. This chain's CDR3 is CATSDSMTSGGAYNEQFF. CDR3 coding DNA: TGTGCCACCAGTGATTCCATGACTAGCGGGGGGGCCTACAATGAGCAGTTCTTC.

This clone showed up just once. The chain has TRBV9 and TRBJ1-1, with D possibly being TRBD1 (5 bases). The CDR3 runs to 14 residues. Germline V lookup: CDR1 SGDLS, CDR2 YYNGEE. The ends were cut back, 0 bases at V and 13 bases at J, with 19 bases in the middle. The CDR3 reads CASSVGGLYSKRFF. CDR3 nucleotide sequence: TGTGCCAGCAGCGTAGGGGGACTCTACTCGAAGCGTTTCTTT.

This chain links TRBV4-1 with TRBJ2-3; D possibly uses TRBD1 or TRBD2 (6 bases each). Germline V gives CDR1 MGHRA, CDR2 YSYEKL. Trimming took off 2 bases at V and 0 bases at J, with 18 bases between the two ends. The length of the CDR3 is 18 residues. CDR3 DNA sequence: TGCGCCAGCAGCCAACGGCCGTTCGGGGGCCCCAGCACAGATACGCAGTATTTT. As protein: CASSQRPFGGPSTDTQYF.

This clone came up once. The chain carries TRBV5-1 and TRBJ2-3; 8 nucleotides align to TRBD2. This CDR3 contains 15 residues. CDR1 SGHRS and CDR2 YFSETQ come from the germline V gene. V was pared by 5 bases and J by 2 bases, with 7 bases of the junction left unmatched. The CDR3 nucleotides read TGCGCCAGCAGTTATAGCGGGGCCCCCACAGATACGCAGTATTTT. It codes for CASSYSGAPTDTQYF.

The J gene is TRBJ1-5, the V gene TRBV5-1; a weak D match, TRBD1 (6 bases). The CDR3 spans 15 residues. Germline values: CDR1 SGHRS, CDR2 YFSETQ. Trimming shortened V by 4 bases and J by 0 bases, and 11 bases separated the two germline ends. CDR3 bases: TGCGCCAGCAGCCTAGGGACATATAGCAATCAGCCCCAGCATTTT. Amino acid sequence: CASSLGTYSNQPQHF.

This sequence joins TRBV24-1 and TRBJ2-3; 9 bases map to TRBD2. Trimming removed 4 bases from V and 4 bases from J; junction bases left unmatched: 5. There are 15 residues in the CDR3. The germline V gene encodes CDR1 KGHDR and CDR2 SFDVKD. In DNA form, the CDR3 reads TGTGCCACCAGTGACCCGGGACTAGCATCAGATACGCAGTATTTT. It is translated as CATSDPGLASDTQYF.

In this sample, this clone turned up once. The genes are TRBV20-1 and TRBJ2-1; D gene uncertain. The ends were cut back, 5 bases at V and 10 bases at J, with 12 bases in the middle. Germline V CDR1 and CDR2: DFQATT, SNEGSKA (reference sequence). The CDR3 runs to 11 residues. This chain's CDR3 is CSAGNLGEQFF. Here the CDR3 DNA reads TGCAGTGCTGGGAACTTAGGGGAGCAGTTCTTC.

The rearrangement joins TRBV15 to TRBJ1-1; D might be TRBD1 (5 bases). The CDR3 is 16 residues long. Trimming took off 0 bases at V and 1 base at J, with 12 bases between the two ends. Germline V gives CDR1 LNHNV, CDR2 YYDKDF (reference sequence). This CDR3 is CATSRDQWQGNTEAFF. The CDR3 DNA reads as TGTGCCACCAGCAGAGATCAATGGCAGGGGAACACTGAAGCTTTCTTT.

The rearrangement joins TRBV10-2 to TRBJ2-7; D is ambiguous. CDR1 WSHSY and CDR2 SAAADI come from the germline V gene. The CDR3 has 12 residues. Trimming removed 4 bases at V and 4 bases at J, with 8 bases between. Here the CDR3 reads CASSAGRYEQYV. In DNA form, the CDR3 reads TGCGCCAGCAGTGCGGGCAGATACGAGCAGTACGTC.

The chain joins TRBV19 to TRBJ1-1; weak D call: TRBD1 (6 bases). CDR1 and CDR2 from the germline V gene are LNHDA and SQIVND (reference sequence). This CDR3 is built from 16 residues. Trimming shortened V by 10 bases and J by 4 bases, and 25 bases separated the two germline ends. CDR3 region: CATLGASGNRGTEAFF. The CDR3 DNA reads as TGTGCCACCCTGGGGGCGTCGGGGAATAGGGGCACTGAAGCTTTCTTT.

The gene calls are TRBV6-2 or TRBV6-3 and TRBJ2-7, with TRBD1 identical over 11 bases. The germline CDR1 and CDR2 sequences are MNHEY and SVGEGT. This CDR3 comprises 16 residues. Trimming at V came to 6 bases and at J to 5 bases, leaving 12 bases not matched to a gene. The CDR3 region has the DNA TGTGCCAGCAGCCTACTGGGGACAGGGGGTCCACACGAGCAGTACGTC. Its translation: CASSLLGTGGPHEQYV.